These T cell receptor beta chains were read from a single sample in a study of cytomegalovirus exposure and HLA in healthy donors. TCRdb's copy holds only in-frame clones and misses some; the assay was immunoSEQ multiplex PCR. The table lists roughly 190,000 clones, more than 75% of them singletons. Sequencing was performed on PBMCs. The receptors come from a man aged 25-40 years in good health and CMV-seropositive. Both conserved end residues are part of each CDR3. The D gene is left open where the match is weak.

TRBJ1-2,TRBV2,TRBD1,TGTGCCAGCAGAGGGGCGATGGGACAGACGGCTAACTATGGCTACACCTTC,CASRGAMGQTANYGYTF
TRBJ2-3,TRBV4-1,NA,TGCGCCAGCATCCCGCTACCGGGATTTAGCACAGATACGCAGTATTTT,CASIPLPGFSTDTQYF
TRBJ2-3,TRBV7-2,TRBD2,TGTGCCAGCAGCTTAGATCCGGGCGGGAGAGTTGGCACAGATACGCAGTATTTT,CASSLDPGGRVGTDTQYF
TRBJ1-5,TRBV5-8,NA,TGTGCCAGCAGGGGGAGGGGGGTTCAGCCCCAGCATTTT,CASRGRGVQPQHF
TRBJ2-7,TRBV7-9,NA,TGTGCCAGCAGCCCCGGTAGCGGAGCAGGCTACGAGCAGTACTTC,CASSPGSGAGYEQYF
TRBJ2-3,TRBV5-1,TRBD2,TGCGCCAGCAGCGGTAGCGGGAGGGCCGGGGATACGCAGTATTTT,CASSGSGRAGDTQYF
TRBJ2-7,TRBV4-2,TRBD1,TGTGCCAGCAGCCGGGACAGGGAGTTCTACGAGCAGTACTTC,CASSRDREFYEQYF
TRBJ2-7,TRBV5-5,NA,TGTGCCAGCAGCTTCGAAGGGGCTAAATACGAGCAGTACTTC,CASSFEGAKYEQYF
TRBJ2-3,TRBV28,NA,TGTGCCAGCACCCCCCCCGGCAGGTCAGATACGCAGTATTTT,CASTPPGRSDTQYF
TRBJ2-7,TRBV13,TRBD1,TGTGCCAGCAGCTCAACAGGACAGGGGGCCGAGCAGTACTTC,CASSSTGQGAEQYF